This is a list of T cell receptor beta chains from one sample in a study of blood T cell repertoires in COVID-19. Here immunoSEQ multiplex PCR was the method, and the copy in TCRdb shows in-frame clones only, minus some. The table has some 200,000 clones, around 81% seen once. Input material: peripheral blood. These receptors were collected from a woman between 55 and 75 years old with acute or convalescent COVID-19. CDR3s include the opening cysteine and the closing phenylalanine or tryptophan. The D gene is left open where the match is weak. The listing skips clone size in some rows; elsewhere it reads once, few, many or a size class.

J gene: TRBJ1-1
D gene: TRBD1
clone size: NA
V gene: TRBV15
CDR3 protein: CATSNRGRKEAFF
CDR3 DNA: TGTGCCACCAGCAACAGGGGGCGGAAAGAAGCTTTCTTT

J gene: TRBJ2-3
D gene: NA
clone size: once
V gene: TRBV4-2
CDR3 protein: CASSQGGAAGFTDTQYF
CDR3 DNA: TGTGCCAGCAGCCAAGGGGGCGCGGCGGGGTTCACAGATACGCAGTATTTT

J gene: TRBJ1-6
D gene: NA
clone size: many
V gene: TRBV6-5
CDR3 protein: CASGHPENNSPLHF
CDR3 DNA: TGTGCCAGCGGCCACCCAGAAAATAATTCACCCCTCCACTTT

J gene: TRBJ1-2
D gene: TRBD1
clone size: NA
V gene: TRBV29-1
CDR3 protein: CSVGTGGIDYGYTF
CDR3 DNA: TGCAGCGTTGGTACAGGGGGCATAGACTATGGCTACACCTTC

J gene: TRBJ1-1
D gene: TRBD1
clone size: NA
V gene: TRBV18
CDR3 protein: CASSQQGANTEAFF
CDR3 DNA: TGTGCCAGCTCTCAACAGGGGGCGAACACTGAAGCTTTCTTT

J gene: TRBJ2-1
D gene: TRBD2
clone size: NA
V gene: TRBV7-9
CDR3 protein: CASSSSRLARTYNEQFF
CDR3 DNA: TGTGCCAGCAGCTCTTCTCGACTAGCCCGAACCTACAATGAGCAGTTCTTC

J gene: TRBJ2-1
D gene: NA
clone size: NA
V gene: TRBV19
CDR3 protein: CASSATTMSDEQFF
CDR3 DNA: TGTGCCAGTAGTGCGACCACTATGAGCGATGAGCAGTTCTTC

J gene: TRBJ1-2
D gene: TRBD1
clone size: NA
V gene: TRBV19
CDR3 protein: CASRRQGAWGYTF
CDR3 DNA: TGTGCCAGTAGACGACAGGGGGCTTGGGGCTACACCTTC

J gene: TRBJ2-5
D gene: TRBD2
clone size: NA
V gene: TRBV29-1
CDR3 protein: CSGRRGGVQETQYF
CDR3 DNA: TGCAGCGGCCGACGGGGGGGCGTTCAAGAGACCCAGTACTTC

J gene: TRBJ1-2
D gene: TRBD1
clone size: NA
V gene: TRBV6-1
CDR3 protein: CASSEGGQNRYGYTF
CDR3 DNA: TGTGCCAGCAGTGAAGGGGGACAGAACCGCTATGGCTACACCTTC

J gene: TRBJ2-7
D gene: TRBD2
clone size: NA
V gene: TRBV7-2
CDR3 protein: CASSLRKGLAGGAPYEQYF
CDR3 DNA: TGTGCCAGCAGCTTAAGGAAAGGACTAGCGGGGGGCGCCCCCTACGAGCAGTACTTC

J gene: TRBJ2-2
D gene: NA
clone size: once
V gene: TRBV10-3
CDR3 protein: CAILPRAGELFF
CDR3 DNA: TGTGCCATCCTCCCCCGGGCCGGGGAGCTGTTTTTT

J gene: TRBJ1-4
D gene: NA
clone size: NA
V gene: TRBV7-8
CDR3 protein: CASSTQPGMANEKLFF
CDR3 DNA: TGTGCCAGCAGCACACAACCAGGGATGGCTAATGAAAAACTGTTTTTT

J gene: TRBJ2-7
D gene: TRBD1
clone size: many
V gene: TRBV6-1
CDR3 protein: CASSENHRGPYEQYF
CDR3 DNA: TGTGCCAGCAGTGAAAATCACAGGGGGCCCTACGAGCAGTACTTC

J gene: TRBJ1-5
D gene: NA
clone size: NA
V gene: TRBV3-1/TRBV3-2
CDR3 protein: CASSQDSSGQPQHF
CDR3 DNA: TGTGCCAGCAGCCAAGATTCGTCGGGTCAGCCCCAGCATTTT

J gene: TRBJ1-2
D gene: NA
clone size: NA
V gene: TRBV3-1/TRBV3-2
CDR3 protein: CASSPALAGYGYTF
CDR3 DNA: TGTGCCAGCAGCCCCGCTCTAGCAGGCTATGGCTACACCTTC